The 18 T cell receptor beta chains below were found in one sample sequenced in a study of shared clonotypes between healthy human individuals. This table comes from immunoSEQ multiplex PCR, and its TCRdb copy is limited to in-frame clones, with some not included. Of over a million clones in the sample, over 95% were seen once. Source material: naive CD4+ T cells sorted from blood. Subset given: CD45RA+ positively selected. The receptor source for this set is a man younger than 40 in good health.

In its sample, this clone was seen once. The chain uses TRBV18 and TRBJ2-4; D possibly corresponds to TRBD2 (6 bases). The germline V gene has CDR1 KGHSH and CDR2 LQKENI. V lost 5 bases and J lost 14, with 22 bases in between. The CDR3 length is 14 residues. CDR3 DNA: TGTGCCAGCTCAGTATCCGGCGGGGAAAGGAGGAAGTACTTC. Translating gives CASSVSGGERRKYF. The full variable domain, with the rest looked up from reference TRBV18 and TRBJ2-4, is NAGVMQNPRHLVRRRGQEARLRCSPMKGHSHVYWYRQLPEEGLKFMVYLQKENIIDESGMPKERFSAEFPKEGPSILRIQQVVRGDSAAYFCASSVSGGERRKYFGAGTRLSVL.

The rearrangement links TRBV6-1 to TRBJ1-1, with a weak D call TRBD1 (5 bases). The V gene's germline CDR1 is MNHNS and CDR2 SASEGT. This CDR3 contains 15 residues. V dropped 2 bases and J dropped 0 bases, with 10 bases sitting between them. The CDR3 sequence: CASSELTAMNTEAFF. CDR3 DNA sequence: TGTGCCAGCAGTGAATTGACAGCCATGAACACTGAAGCTTTCTTT.

As regards this clone: Other nucleotide sequences from this sample produce the same CDR3. The chain combines TRBV5-5 with TRBJ2-5; D gene unclear. CDR3 size: 13 residues. The germline V gene has CDR1 SGHKS and CDR2 YYEKEE (reference sequence). V lost 2 bases, J lost 4 bases, and 9 bases lay in between. The CDR3 loop is CASSLKGLETQYF. In DNA form, the CDR3 reads TGTGCCAGCAGCTTAAAGGGTTTAGAGACCCAGTACTTC.

J is TRBJ1-5 and V is TRBV9, with D perhaps matching TRBD1 (5 bases). CDR1 is SGDLS and CDR2 is YYNGEE in the germline V gene. CDR3 length: 13 residues. V dropped 2 bases and J dropped 6 bases, with 9 bases sitting between them. For the CDR3, the DNA is TGTGCCAGCAGCGTCGAAGGGGTTCAGCCCCAGCATTTT. Protein product: CASSVEGVQPQHF.

The chain uses TRBV6-1 and TRBJ2-4, with D perhaps matching TRBD2 (5 bases). Per the germline V gene, CDR1 is MNHNS and CDR2 is SASEGT. V lost 5 bases and J 8 bases, leaving 19 bases between the germline ends. The CDR3 loop spans 15 amino acids. Here the CDR3 DNA reads TGTGCCAGCAGTACGCATATTAGGGAGACCTACATTCAGTACTTC. As protein: CASSTHIRETYIQYF.

This chain links TRBV29-1 with TRBJ2-7; D remains ambiguous. Trimming removed 7 bases at V and 0 bases at J, with 7 bases between. There are 11 residues in the CDR3. CDR1 and CDR2 from the germline V gene are SQVTM and ANQGSEA. CDR3 amino acids: CSASDSYEQYF. In nucleotides, the CDR3 is TGCAGCGCATCTGACTCCTACGAGCAGTACTTC.

The V gene is TRBV27, the J gene TRBJ1-2; 8 bases line up with TRBD1. Germline V CDR1 and CDR2: MNHEY, SMNVEV (reference sequence). V shed 6 bases and J 0 bases; nucleotides not matched to a gene: 3. The CDR3 is 14 residues long. The CDR3 coding sequence is TGTGCCAGCAGCGGACAGGGAGCTAACTATGGCTACACCTTC. This gives the protein CASSGQGANYGYTF.

Details on this clone: Other DNA sequences in the sample encode the same CDR3. This rearrangement joins TRBV6-5 to TRBJ2-3; a weak D match, TRBD1 (5 bases). V was clipped by 2 bases and J by 1 base, with 7 bases between them. The CDR3 runs to 14 residues. CDR1 and CDR2 from the germline V gene are MNHEY and SVGAGI. CDR3 DNA sequence: TGTGCCAGCAGTTACAGCAGGGGCACAGATACGCAGTATTTT. Translating gives CASSYSRGTDTQYF.

V usage is TRBV7-9 and J usage is TRBJ1-1; maybe TRBD1 (5 bases). CDR1 is SEHNR, CDR2 FQNEAQ, per germline (reference sequence). This CDR3 has 13 amino acids. V was clipped by 5 bases and J by 6 bases, with 13 bases between them. The CDR3 is CASSEGQFPEAFF. CDR3 DNA sequence: TGTGCCAGCAGCGAAGGACAATTTCCTGAAGCTTTCTTT.

V gene TRBV9 combines with J gene TRBJ1-1; no clear D. The V end lost 2 bases, the J end lost 1 base, and 12 bases lay between the germline ends. CDR3 length: 15 residues. Germline V gene lookup returns CDR1 SGDLS and CDR2 YYNGEE. Here the CDR3 DNA reads TGTGCCAGCAGCGTGACCCCGACGGGGAACACTGAAGCTTTCTTT. It encodes CASSVTPTGNTEAFF. Filled out from reference TRBV9 and TRBJ1-1, the complete variable domain reads DSGVTQTPKHLITATGQRVTLRCSPRSGDLSVYWYQQSLDQGLQFLIQYYNGEERAKGNILERFSAQQFPDLHSELNLSSLELGDSALYFCASSVTPTGNTEAFFGQGTRLTVV.

The rearrangement joins TRBV15 to TRBJ2-7; D unresolved. Germline V lookup: CDR1 LNHNV, CDR2 YYDKDF (reference sequence). The CDR3 loop spans 13 amino acids. Between the trimmed V and J ends, which lost 0 bases and 10 bases, there was a span of 13 bases. The CDR3: CATSRDRPSDQYF. DNA for the CDR3: TGTGCCACCAGCAGAGATAGACCCTCCGACCAGTACTTC.

This clone was recorded once. J is TRBJ1-2 and V is TRBV5-4; possible D gene TRBD1, 5 bases. Germline loops: CDR1 SGHNT, CDR2 YYREEE (reference sequence). V lost 4 bases, J lost 5 bases, and 12 bases lay in between. The length of the CDR3 is 13 residues. The CDR3 is CASSRGEDYGYTF. CDR3 DNA: TGTGCCAGCAGCCGAGGGGAAGATTATGGCTACACCTTC.

V usage is TRBV2 and J usage is TRBJ1-5; 7 bases are a match to TRBD1. Germline CDR1 is SNHLY and CDR2 is FYNNEI. V dropped 4 bases and J dropped 5; count of bases not matched to a gene: 8. The CDR3 totals 15 residues. The CDR3 protein is CASSGVGQWDQPQHF. DNA for the CDR3: TGTGCCAGCAGTGGGGTGGGACAGTGGGATCAGCCCCAGCATTTT.

The J gene is TRBJ1-5, the V gene TRBV29-1, with D uncertain. The CDR3 is 15 residues long. CDR1 and CDR2 (germline): SQVTM, ANQGSEA. V was pared by 0 bases and J by 4 bases, with 13 bases between. The CDR3 DNA reads TGCAGCGTTGAAGACCACACTCGGAGGAATCAGCCCCAGCATTTT. This translates into CSVEDHTRRNQPQHF.

As DNA, the CDR3 is TGTGCCAGCTCACGACAGGGTGGCGGCTACGAGCAGTACTTC. The encoded protein is CASSRQGGGYEQYF. The J gene is TRBJ2-7, the V gene TRBV18; 7 bases match TRBD1. This CDR3 comprises 14 residues. J gave up 3 bases and V 4 bases, and 6 bases lay outside the gene matches. Germline CDR1 KGHSH, CDR2 LQKENI. The complete variable domain, with remaining parts taken from reference TRBV18 and TRBJ2-7, reads NAGVMQNPRHLVRRRGQEARLRCSPMKGHSHVYWYRQLPEEGLKFMVYLQKENIIDESGMPKERFSAEFPKEGPSILRIQQVVRGDSAAYFCASSRQGGGYEQYFGPGTRLTVT.

Note on this clone: The sample has other DNA sequences that encode this CDR3 too. The V gene is TRBV5-1, the J gene TRBJ2-1, with 12 nucleotides matching TRBD2. Germline V gene lookup returns CDR1 SGHRS and CDR2 YFSETQ. The CDR3 length is 15 residues. V was clipped by 0 bases and J by 8 bases; unmatched bases: 3. CDR3 nucleotides: TGCGCCAGCAGCTTGGGACTAGCGGGAGTGGATGAGCAGTTCTTC. This codes for CASSLGLAGVDEQFF.

In this sample, this clone turned up a few times. The rearrangement links TRBV29-1 to TRBJ2-1; tentatively, D is TRBD2 (5 bases). Germline V lookup: CDR1 SQVTM, CDR2 ANQGSEA. Trimming took off 1 base at V and 3 bases at J, with 13 bases between the two ends. The CDR3 consists of 15 residues. The CDR3 DNA reads as TGCAGCGTTGAAGGTCCTCGGACTGGCTACAATGAGCAGTTCTTC. Its protein product is CSVEGPRTGYNEQFF.

The gene calls are TRBV15 and TRBJ2-4; D remains unclear. V lost 5 bases and J 4 bases, leaving 9 bases between the germline ends. CDR3 length: 13 residues. Germline values: CDR1 LNHNV, CDR2 YYDKDF (reference sequence). DNA for the CDR3: TGTGCCACCAGCGCCGGGCTTAAAAACATTCAGTACTTC. This gives the protein CATSAGLKNIQYF.